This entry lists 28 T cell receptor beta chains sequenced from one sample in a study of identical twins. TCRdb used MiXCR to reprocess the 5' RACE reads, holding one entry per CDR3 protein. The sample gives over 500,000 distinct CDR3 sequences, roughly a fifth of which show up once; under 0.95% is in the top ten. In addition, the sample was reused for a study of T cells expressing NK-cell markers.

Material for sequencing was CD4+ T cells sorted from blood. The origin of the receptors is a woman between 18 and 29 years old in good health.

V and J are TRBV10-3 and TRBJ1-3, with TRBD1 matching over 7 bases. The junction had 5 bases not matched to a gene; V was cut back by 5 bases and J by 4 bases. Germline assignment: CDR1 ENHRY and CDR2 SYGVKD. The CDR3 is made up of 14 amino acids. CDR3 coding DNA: TGTGCCATCAGTCTAAGGGACAGCGGAAACACCATATATTTT. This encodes CAISLRDSGNTIYF.

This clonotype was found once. CDR3 protein: CASLSGRDTDTQYF. For the CDR3, the DNA is TGTGCCAGTCTTAGCGGGAGGGACACAGATACGCAGTATTTT. The chain uses TRBV27 and TRBJ2-3, with 11 bases matching TRBD2. J lost 2 bases, V lost 9 bases, and 4 bases had no gene match. There are 14 residues in the CDR3. Germline V gene data show CDR1 as MNHEY and CDR2 as SMNVEV (reference sequence).

CDR3 DNA: TGTGCCATCAGTGAGTCCACAGGGTTAGGGACTGAAGCTTTCTTT. Its protein product is CAISESTGLGTEAFF. The genes are TRBV10-3 and TRBJ1-1; a weak D match, TRBD1 (6 bases). The V and J ends lost 0 bases and 5 bases respectively, with 13 bases between them. Germline V gene data show CDR1 as ENHRY and CDR2 as SYGVKD. The CDR3 spans 15 residues.

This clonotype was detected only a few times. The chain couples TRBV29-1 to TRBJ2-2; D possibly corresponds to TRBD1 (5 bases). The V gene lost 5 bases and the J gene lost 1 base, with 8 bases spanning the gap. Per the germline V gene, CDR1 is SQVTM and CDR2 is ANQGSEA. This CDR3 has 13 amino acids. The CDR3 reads CSVFDRNTGELFF. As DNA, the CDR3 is TGCAGCGTTTTTGACAGGAACACCGGGGAGCTGTTTTTT.

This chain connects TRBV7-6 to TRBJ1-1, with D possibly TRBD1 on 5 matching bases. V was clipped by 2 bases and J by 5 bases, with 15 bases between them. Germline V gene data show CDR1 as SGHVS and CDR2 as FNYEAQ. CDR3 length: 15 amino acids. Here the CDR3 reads CASSLYGRDLTEAFF. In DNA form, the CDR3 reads TGTGCCAGCAGCTTATATGGCAGGGACTTAACTGAAGCTTTCTTT.

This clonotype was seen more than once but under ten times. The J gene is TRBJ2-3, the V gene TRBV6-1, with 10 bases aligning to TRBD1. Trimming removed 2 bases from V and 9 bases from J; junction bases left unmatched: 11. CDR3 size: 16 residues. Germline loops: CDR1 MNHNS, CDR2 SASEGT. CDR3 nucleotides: TGTGCCAGCAGTGAAACCGGGACAGGGGAAGGGAGGACGCAGTATTTT. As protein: CASSETGTGEGRTQYF.

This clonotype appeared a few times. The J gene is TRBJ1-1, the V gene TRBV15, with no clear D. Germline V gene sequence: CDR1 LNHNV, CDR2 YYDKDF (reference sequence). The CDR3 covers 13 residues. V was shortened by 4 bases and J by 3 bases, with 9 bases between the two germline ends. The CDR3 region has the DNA TGTGCCACCAGCATGAGTGGTGACACTGAAGCTTTCTTT. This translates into CATSMSGDTEAFF.

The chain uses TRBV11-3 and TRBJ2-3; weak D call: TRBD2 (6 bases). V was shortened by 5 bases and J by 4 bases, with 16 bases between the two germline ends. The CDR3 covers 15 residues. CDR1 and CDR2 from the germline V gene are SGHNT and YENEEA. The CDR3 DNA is TGTGCCAGCAGCCCCCTCAGTCGGAGGGCAGATACGCAGTATTTT. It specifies CASSPLSRRADTQYF. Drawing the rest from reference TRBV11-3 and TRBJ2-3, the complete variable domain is EAGVVQSPRYKIIEKKQPVAFWCNPISGHNTLYWYLQNLGQGPELLIRYENEEAVDDSQLPKDRFSAERLKGVDSTLKIQPAELGDSAVYLCASSPLSRRADTQYFGPGTRLTVL.

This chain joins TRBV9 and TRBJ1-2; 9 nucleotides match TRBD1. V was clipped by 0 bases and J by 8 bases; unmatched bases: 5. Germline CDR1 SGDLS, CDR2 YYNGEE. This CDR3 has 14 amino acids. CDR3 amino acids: CASSVATGGLGYTF. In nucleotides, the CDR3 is TGTGCCAGCAGCGTAGCTACAGGGGGCCTCGGCTACACCTTC.

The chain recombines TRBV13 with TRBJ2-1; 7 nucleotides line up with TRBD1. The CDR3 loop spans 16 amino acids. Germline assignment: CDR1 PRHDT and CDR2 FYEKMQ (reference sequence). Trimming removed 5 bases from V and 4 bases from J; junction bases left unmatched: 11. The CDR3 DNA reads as TGTGCCAGCAGCCCGCGACAGGGTCGAGGGTACAATGAGCAGTTCTTC. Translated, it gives CASSPRQGRGYNEQFF. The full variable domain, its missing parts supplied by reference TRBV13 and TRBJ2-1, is AAGVIQSPRHLIKEKRETATLKCYPIPRHDTVYWYQQGPGQDPQFLISFYEKMQSDKGSIPDRFSAQQFSDYHSELNMSSLELGDSALYFCASSPRQGRGYNEQFFGPGTRLTVL.

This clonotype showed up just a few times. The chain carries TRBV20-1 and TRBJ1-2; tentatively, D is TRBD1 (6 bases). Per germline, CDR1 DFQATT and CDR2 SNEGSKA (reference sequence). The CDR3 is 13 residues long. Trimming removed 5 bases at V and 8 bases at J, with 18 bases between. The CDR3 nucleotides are TGCAGTGCTTCACAGGGACGGGCGCGCGGCTACACCTTC. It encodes CSASQGRARGYTF.

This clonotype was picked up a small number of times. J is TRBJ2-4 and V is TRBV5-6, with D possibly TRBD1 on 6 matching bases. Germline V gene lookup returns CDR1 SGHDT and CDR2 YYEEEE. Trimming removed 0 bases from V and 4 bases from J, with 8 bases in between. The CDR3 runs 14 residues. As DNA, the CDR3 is TGTGCCAGCAGCTTGGCAGGACAGAAAAACATTCAGTACTTC. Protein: CASSLAGQKNIQYF.

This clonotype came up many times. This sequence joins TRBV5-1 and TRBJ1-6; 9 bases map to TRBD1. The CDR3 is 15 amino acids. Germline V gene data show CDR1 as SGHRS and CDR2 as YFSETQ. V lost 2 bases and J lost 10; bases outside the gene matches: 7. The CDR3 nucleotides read TGCGCCAGCAGCTTCCGGACAGGGGAGGAATCACCCCTCCACTTT. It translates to CASSFRTGEESPLHF.

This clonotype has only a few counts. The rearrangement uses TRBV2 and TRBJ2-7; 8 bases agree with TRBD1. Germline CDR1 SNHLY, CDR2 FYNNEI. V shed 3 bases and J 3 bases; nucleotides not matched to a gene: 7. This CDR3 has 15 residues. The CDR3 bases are TGTGCCAGCAGTGACCCCAGGGGGCTAGGCTACGAGCAGTACTTC. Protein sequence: CASSDPRGLGYEQYF.

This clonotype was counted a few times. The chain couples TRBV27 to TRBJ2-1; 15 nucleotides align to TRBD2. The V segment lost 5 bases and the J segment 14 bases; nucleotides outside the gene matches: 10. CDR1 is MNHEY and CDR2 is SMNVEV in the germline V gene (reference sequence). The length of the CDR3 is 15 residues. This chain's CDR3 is CASSASGTSGRREFF. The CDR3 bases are TGTGCCAGCAGTGCATCCGGGACTAGCGGGAGGAGGGAGTTCTTC.

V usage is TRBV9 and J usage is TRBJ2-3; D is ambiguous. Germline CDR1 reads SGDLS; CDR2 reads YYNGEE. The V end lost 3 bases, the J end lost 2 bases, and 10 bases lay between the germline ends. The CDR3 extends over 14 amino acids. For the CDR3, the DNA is TGTGCCAGCAGCGGGTTGGACCCCACAGATACGCAGTATTTT. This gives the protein CASSGLDPTDTQYF.

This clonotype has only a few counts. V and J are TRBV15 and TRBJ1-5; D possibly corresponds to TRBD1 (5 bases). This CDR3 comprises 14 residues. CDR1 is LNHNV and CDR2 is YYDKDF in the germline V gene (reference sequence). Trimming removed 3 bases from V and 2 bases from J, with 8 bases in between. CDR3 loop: CATSSRVGNQPQHF. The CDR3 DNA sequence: TGTGCCACCAGCAGCAGGGTGGGCAATCAGCCCCAGCATTTT.

This chain's CDR3 is CASSLTKNTEAFF. DNA for the CDR3: TGCGCCAGCAGCCTAACTAAAAACACTGAAGCTTTCTTT. V and J are TRBV4-3 and TRBJ1-1; D gene unclear. V shed 4 bases and J shed 2 bases, with 8 bases lying between them. This CDR3 has 13 residues. Germline CDR1 and CDR2: LGHNA and YSLEER.

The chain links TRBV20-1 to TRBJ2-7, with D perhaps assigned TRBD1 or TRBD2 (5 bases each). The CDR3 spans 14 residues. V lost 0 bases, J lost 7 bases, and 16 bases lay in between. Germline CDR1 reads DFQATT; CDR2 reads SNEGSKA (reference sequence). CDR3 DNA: TGCAGTGCTAGAGATCATGGGGGAAAGGAAGAGCAGTACTTC. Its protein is CSARDHGGKEEQYF.

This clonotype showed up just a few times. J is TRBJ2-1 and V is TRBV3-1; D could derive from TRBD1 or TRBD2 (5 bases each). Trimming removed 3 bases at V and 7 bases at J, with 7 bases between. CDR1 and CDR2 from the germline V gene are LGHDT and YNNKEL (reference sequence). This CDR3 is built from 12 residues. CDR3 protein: CASSQGRNEQFF. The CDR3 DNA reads TGTGCCAGCAGCCAGGGACGGAATGAGCAGTTCTTC.

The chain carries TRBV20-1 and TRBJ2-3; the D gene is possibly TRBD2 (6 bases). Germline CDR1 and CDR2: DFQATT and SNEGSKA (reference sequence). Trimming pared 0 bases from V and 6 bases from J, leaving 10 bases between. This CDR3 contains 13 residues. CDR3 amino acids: CSARDKGRDTQYF. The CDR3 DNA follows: TGCAGTGCTAGAGATAAAGGGAGGGATACGCAGTATTTT.

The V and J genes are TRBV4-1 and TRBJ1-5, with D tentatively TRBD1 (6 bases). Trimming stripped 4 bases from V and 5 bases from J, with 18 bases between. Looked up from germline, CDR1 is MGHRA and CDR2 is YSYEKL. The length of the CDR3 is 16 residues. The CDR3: CASSPADRSGDQPQHF. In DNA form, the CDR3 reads TGCGCCAGCAGCCCGGCCGACAGGTCCGGGGATCAGCCCCAGCATTTT.

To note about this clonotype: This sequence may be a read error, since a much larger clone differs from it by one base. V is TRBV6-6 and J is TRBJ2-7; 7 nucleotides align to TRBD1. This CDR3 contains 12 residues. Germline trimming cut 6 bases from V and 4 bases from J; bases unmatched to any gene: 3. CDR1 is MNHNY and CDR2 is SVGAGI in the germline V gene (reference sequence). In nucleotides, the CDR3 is TGTGCCAGCAGGACGACAGGGTACGAGCAGTACTTC. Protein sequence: CASRTTGYEQYF.

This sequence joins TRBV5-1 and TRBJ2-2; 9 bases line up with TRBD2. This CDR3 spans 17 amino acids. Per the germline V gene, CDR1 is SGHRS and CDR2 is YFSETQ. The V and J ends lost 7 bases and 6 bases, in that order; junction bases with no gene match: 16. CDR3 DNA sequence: TGCGCCAGCCGGACTTCTGCGGGGGGGAAAGTTGCCGGGGAGCTGTTTTTT. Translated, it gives CASRTSAGGKVAGELFF.

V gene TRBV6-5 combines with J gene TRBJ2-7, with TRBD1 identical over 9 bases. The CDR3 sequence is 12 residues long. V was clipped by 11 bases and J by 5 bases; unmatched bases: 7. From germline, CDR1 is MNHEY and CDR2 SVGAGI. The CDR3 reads CACGTGYHEQYF. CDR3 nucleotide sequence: TGTGCCTGCGGGACAGGGTACCACGAGCAGTACTTC.

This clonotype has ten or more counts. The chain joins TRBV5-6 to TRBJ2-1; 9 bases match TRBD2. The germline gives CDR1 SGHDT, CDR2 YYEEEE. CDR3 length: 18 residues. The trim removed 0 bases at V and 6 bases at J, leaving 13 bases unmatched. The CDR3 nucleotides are TGTGCCAGCAGCTTGGCAATAGAAACTAGCGGGTTGCGCAATGAGCAGTTCTTC. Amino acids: CASSLAIETSGLRNEQFF.

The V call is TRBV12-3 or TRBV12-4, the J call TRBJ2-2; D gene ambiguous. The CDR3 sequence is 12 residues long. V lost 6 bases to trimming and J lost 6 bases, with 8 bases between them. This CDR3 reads CASRPPAGELFF. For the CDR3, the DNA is TGTGCCAGCAGGCCCCCGGCCGGGGAGCTGTTTTTT.

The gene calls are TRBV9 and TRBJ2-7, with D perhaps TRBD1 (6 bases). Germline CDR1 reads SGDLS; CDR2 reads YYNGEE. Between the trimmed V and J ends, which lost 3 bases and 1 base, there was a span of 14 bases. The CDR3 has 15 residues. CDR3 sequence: CASSAGAQGSYEQYF. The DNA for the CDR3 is TGTGCCAGCAGCGCCGGGGCGCAGGGGTCCTACGAGCAGTACTTC.